This T cell receptor beta chain was retrieved from a study of T cell responses to AZD1222 COVID-19 vaccine. J gave up 4 bases and V 6 bases, and 11 bases lay outside the gene matches. Germline CDR1 MNHEY, CDR2 SVGAGI. The CDR3 totals 15 residues. TCRdb's copy holds only in-frame clones and misses some; the assay was immunoSEQ multiplex PCR. This sample yields about 99,000 clones, of which approximately 88% are seen a single time; less than 3.5% belongs to the top ten. The chain has TRBV6-5 and TRBJ2-7; 8 bases map to TRBD1. The material sequenced was peripheral blood, taken on day 0 of AZD1222 vaccination. This sequence was found in an adult in good health. The CDR3 sequence: CASRPEDRDSYEQYF. Here the CDR3 DNA reads TGTGCCAGCAGGCCCGAGGACAGGGACTCTTACGAGCAGTACTTC.